The 25 T cell receptor beta chains presented below share a single source sample, sequenced in a study of shared clonotypes between healthy human individuals. Produced via immunoSEQ multiplex PCR; TCRdb's table is partial and in-frame only. The sample has 90,000 to 150,000 clones; roughly 70% are singletons. The source material was memory CD8+ T cells sorted from blood. Noted subset: CD45RO+ cells pooled with CCR7-negative TemRA cells. The receptors shown here come from a woman aged 25 to 39 in good health.

The sample holds a few counts of this clone. The chain is built from TRBV6-1 and TRBJ2-1, with 11 bases aligning to TRBD2. V lost 4 bases and J lost 6; bases outside the gene matches: 5. The CDR3 is made up of 15 amino acids. Germline V gene data show CDR1 as MNHNS and CDR2 as SASEGT. As DNA, the CDR3 is TGTGCCAGCAGTGTTACTAGCGGGAGTGTCAATGAGCAGTTCTTC. This gives the protein CASSVTSGSVNEQFF.

This rearrangement joins TRBV18 to TRBJ1-1; a weak D match, TRBD1 (6 bases). The length of the CDR3 is 13 residues. V lost 4 bases, J lost 1 base, and 7 bases lay in between. The germline V gene encodes CDR1 KGHSH and CDR2 LQKENI. This CDR3 reads CASSRQENTEAFF. The CDR3 DNA reads as TGTGCCAGCTCACGACAGGAGAACACTGAAGCTTTCTTT.

The V gene is TRBV27, the J gene TRBJ1-6, with D maybe TRBD1 (5 bases). The CDR3 extends over 15 amino acids. The V and J ends lost 3 bases and 8 bases respectively, with 14 bases between them. Per the germline V gene, CDR1 is MNHEY and CDR2 is SMNVEV (reference sequence). This CDR3 reads CASSFWRGGDSPLHF. CDR3 in DNA: TGTGCCAGCAGTTTTTGGAGGGGCGGCGATTCACCCCTCCACTTT.

This sequence joins TRBV4-2 and TRBJ1-1; D is undetermined. From germline, CDR1 is LGHNA and CDR2 YNFKEQ. Trimming left V 0 bases short and J 4 bases short, with 12 bases between. The CDR3 is 15 amino acids. In DNA, the CDR3 is TGTGCCAGCAGCCAAGACTACGGATTGAGCACTGAAGCTTTCTTT. Its protein is CASSQDYGLSTEAFF.

The gene calls are TRBV4-2 and TRBJ2-1; 16 bases are shared with TRBD2. Per the germline V gene, CDR1 is LGHNA and CDR2 is YNFKEQ. Trimming removed 1 base from V and 10 bases from J; junction bases left unmatched: 4. This CDR3 has 16 residues. CDR3 nucleotide sequence: TGTGCCAGCAGCCAAGGTGTGGGACTAGCGGGAGGGGAGCAGTTCTTC. Amino acids: CASSQGVGLAGGEQFF.

The chain links TRBV6-1 to TRBJ1-5; 10 bases are a match to TRBD1. This CDR3 contains 14 residues. V shed 7 bases and J 5 bases; nucleotides not matched to a gene: 5. The germline V gene has CDR1 MNHNS and CDR2 SASEGT. The CDR3 DNA sequence: TGTGCCAGCAATGACAGGGGGCCCTATCAGCCCCAGCATTTT. Residues: CASNDRGPYQPQHF.

The CDR3 spells CASSLTSGSGTQYF. In nucleotides, the CDR3 is TGTGCCAGCAGCCTGACTAGCGGATCAGGTACGCAGTATTTT. The chain employs TRBV6-1 and TRBJ2-3; 9 bases match TRBD2. Trimming removed 6 bases from V and 8 bases from J; junction bases left unmatched: 9. CDR3 length: 14 amino acids. Germline V gene data show CDR1 as MNHNS and CDR2 as SASEGT.

This clone has ten or more counts. This chain connects TRBV28 to TRBJ2-6; D is ambiguous. This CDR3 has 15 residues. CDR1 is MDHEN and CDR2 is SYDVKM in the germline V gene. The V gene lost 3 bases and the J gene lost 1 base, with 7 bases spanning the gap. The CDR3 nucleotides read TGTGCCAGCAGTTTGACATTATCTGGGGCCAACGTCCTGACTTTC. Its translation is CASSLTLSGANVLTF.

The sample holds many counts of this clone. CDR3 residues: CASSDQGPIGELFF. DNA of the CDR3: TGCGCCAGCAGTGATCAGGGTCCAATTGGGGAGCTGTTTTTT. The chain has TRBV10-2 and TRBJ2-2; maybe TRBD1 (5 bases). CDR1 and CDR2 (germline): WSHSY, SAAADI. Between the trimmed V and J ends, which lost 3 bases and 8 bases, there was a span of 13 bases. The CDR3 covers 14 residues.

This clone has just a few counts. The J gene is TRBJ2-1, the V gene TRBV25-1; TRBD2 agrees at 8 bases. The CDR3 runs 17 residues. The V segment lost 4 bases and the J segment 7 bases; nucleotides outside the gene matches: 15. The germline V gene encodes CDR1 MGHDK and CDR2 SYGVNS. In DNA, the CDR3 is TGTGCCAGCAGTGCCCCTACGGGAGGGGAGGGGTCGAATGAGCAGTTCTTC. Amino acid sequence: CASSAPTGGEGSNEQFF.

The chain joins TRBV2 to TRBJ1-1; D call uncertain. The CDR3 loop spans 15 amino acids. Germline assignment: CDR1 SNHLY and CDR2 FYNNEI. Trimming left V 2 bases short and J 8 bases short, with 18 bases between. The CDR3 loop reads CASSEYPVRGGEAFF. Written as DNA, the CDR3 is TGTGCCAGCAGTGAATATCCCGTCCGGGGAGGCGAAGCTTTCTTT.

The rearrangement joins TRBV6-1 to TRBJ2-2, with D uncertain. The CDR3 loop spans 14 amino acids. CDR1 is MNHNS and CDR2 is SASEGT in the germline V gene. Trimming cost V 10 bases and J 3 bases, with 15 bases left between them. The CDR3 bases are TGTGCCACTACTTCCACAACCGACACCGGGGAGCTGTTTTTT. This codes for CATTSTTDTGELFF.

The rearrangement joins TRBV7-2 to TRBJ2-3; D uncertain. This CDR3 comprises 18 residues. V was shortened by 4 bases and J by 1 base, with 21 bases between the two germline ends. Germline V gene lookup returns CDR1 SGHTA and CDR2 FQGNSA. The CDR3 DNA is TGTGCCAGCAGCTCCTATACTACTTCTCATATTGGCACAGATACGCAGTATTTT. Residues: CASSSYTTSHIGTDTQYF.

The chain combines TRBV18 with TRBJ2-7, with TRBD1 matching over 7 bases. The CDR3 is made up of 15 amino acids. Germline CDR1 is KGHSH and CDR2 is LQKENI. The V gene end was trimmed by 2 bases and the J gene end by 3 bases; junction bases not matched to a gene: 7. Here the CDR3 reads CASSPLTGTDYEQYF. The DNA of the CDR3 is TGTGCCAGCTCACCATTGACAGGGACAGACTACGAGCAGTACTTC.

This clone occurred a few times. V gene TRBV4-2 combines with J gene TRBJ2-7; 7 bases agree with TRBD2. Trimming took 0 bases from V and 1 from J; bases not matched to a gene: 6. Germline V gene sequence: CDR1 LGHNA, CDR2 YNFKEQ. The CDR3 has 16 amino acids. The CDR3 region has the DNA TGTGCCAGCAGCCAAGATCCGGGGGGAGGGTCCTACGAGCAGTACTTC. Translating gives CASSQDPGGGSYEQYF.

V gene TRBV20-1 combines with J gene TRBJ2-5, with D perhaps TRBD2 (5 bases). CDR1 and CDR2 (germline): DFQATT, SNEGSKA (reference sequence). The CDR3 contains 11 residues. DNA for the CDR3: TGCAGCCTCCCGGAGGTCGAGACCCAGTACTTC. It translates to CSLPEVETQYF.

By share, this clone ranks as medium-sized. The V call is TRBV6-4, the J call TRBJ2-3; 9 nucleotides align to TRBD2. The CDR3 is 16 amino acids. The germline gives CDR1 MRHNA, CDR2 SNTAGT. Germline trimming cut 0 bases from V and 1 base from J; bases unmatched to any gene: 2. The CDR3 loop reads CASSDSGGGGTDTQYF. The CDR3 DNA sequence: TGTGCCAGCAGTGACTCGGGCGGGGGGGGCACAGATACGCAGTATTTT.

This clone came up a few times. The CDR3 protein is CASRLAAALIPGTSGNNEQFF. Here the CDR3 DNA reads TGTGCAAGTCGCTTAGCGGCGGCTCTCATACCGGGGACTAGCGGGAACAATGAGCAGTTCTTC. The chain joins TRBV12-2 to TRBJ2-1; the D segment call TRBD2 is taken from the table without a DNA check. TRBV12-2 is deemed a pseudogene. The CDR3 runs to 21 residues.

In this sample, this clone turned up a few times. This chain links TRBV5-6 with TRBJ1-5; 7 positions match TRBD1. This CDR3 has 16 amino acids. Germline V gene sequence: CDR1 SGHDT, CDR2 YYEEEE. J lost 0 bases, V lost 0 bases, and 3 bases had no gene match. Here the CDR3 reads CASSLGAGGSNQPQHF. The CDR3 DNA reads as TGTGCCAGCAGCTTGGGCGCAGGGGGTAGCAATCAGCCCCAGCATTTT.

The chain links TRBV7-9 to TRBJ1-3; D remains ambiguous. Germline CDR1 SEHNR, CDR2 FQNEAQ (reference sequence). The CDR3 loop spans 18 amino acids. Deletions cut 3 bases from V and 3 bases from J, with 21 bases between. As DNA, the CDR3 is TGTGCCAGCAGCTTTCGTGGGCAGATACATAGAATTGGAAACACCATATATTTT. This encodes CASSFRGQIHRIGNTIYF.

In this sample, this clone turned up a few times. The V gene is TRBV25-1, the J gene TRBJ1-5; D is possibly TRBD1 (6 bases). Trimming removed 4 bases from V and 0 bases from J, with 19 bases in between. CDR1 and CDR2 (germline): MGHDK, SYGVNS. There are 18 residues in the CDR3. DNA of the CDR3: TGTGCCAGCAGTGGGGAAAGAACCGGGGGCTATAGCAATCAGCCCCAGCATTTT. This sequence encodes CASSGERTGGYSNQPQHF.

The rearrangement uses TRBV7-3 and TRBJ2-7; the D gene is possibly TRBD2 (5 bases). The CDR3 consists of 14 residues. Germline-derived CDR1 and CDR2 are SGHTA and FQGTGA. The V end lost 4 bases, the J end lost 1 base, and 11 bases lay between the germline ends. CDR3 in DNA: TGTGCCAGCAGCTCAACCAGCGGTTCCTACGAGCAGTACTTC. The encoded protein is CASSSTSGSYEQYF.

This clone has more than one count but fewer than ten. The J gene is TRBJ2-7, the V gene TRBV29-1, with D tentatively TRBD1 or TRBD2 (7 bases each). The CDR3 has 13 residues. With 7 bases removed from V and 2 bases from J, the gap between germline ends came to 15 bases. In germline, CDR1 is SQVTM, CDR2 ANQGSEA. CDR3 sequence: CSAGGGQTYEQYF. In nucleotides, the CDR3 is TGCAGCGCCGGCGGGGGACAGACCTACGAGCAGTACTTC.

The V gene is TRBV5-1, the J gene TRBJ2-1; 7 bases map to TRBD2. Per germline, CDR1 SGHRS and CDR2 YFSETQ. With 1 base clipped from V and 4 bases from J, the junction kept 8 bases outside the gene matches. This CDR3 comprises 16 residues. In nucleotides, the CDR3 is TGCGCCAGCAGCTTGTTTTCGGGACTACTTTACAATGAGCAGTTCTTC. Its protein product is CASSLFSGLLYNEQFF.

This clone was observed at least ten times. This chain links TRBV5-6 with TRBJ1-2; a possible D gene is TRBD1 (5 bases). The CDR3 has 14 amino acids. With 0 bases removed from V and 5 bases from J, the gap between germline ends came to 11 bases. Germline V gene sequence: CDR1 SGHDT, CDR2 YYEEEE. The CDR3 sequence is CASSLALREYGYTF. The CDR3 coding sequence is TGTGCCAGCAGCTTGGCACTCAGGGAGTATGGCTACACCTTC.